This T cell receptor beta chain stems from a study of blood T cell repertoires in COVID-19. As for the study in general: T cells, B-cell-depleted T cells, or PBMCs provided the cDNA or gDNA that served as material.

Sequencing was performed with immunoSEQ multiplex PCR; in TCRdb, only in-frame clones are kept and a portion is missing. The table includes fewer than 250,000 clones, approximately 90% detected once. Enrollment of patients from Seattle took place during active infection, with longitudinal follow-up. Input material: peripheral blood. The receptor comes from a man aged 45-65 years with COVID-19, enrolled during active disease.

The CDR3 spells CATSPGQPRGTGELFF. CDR3 DNA sequence: TGTGCCACCAGTCCTGGACAGCCGCGAGGCACCGGGGAGCTGTTTTTT. This chain links TRBV24-1 with TRBJ2-2, with a possible D match to TRBD1 (6 bases). The germline V gene has CDR1 KGHDR and CDR2 SFDVKD. This CDR3 contains 16 residues. Trimming removed 6 bases from V and 4 bases from J, with 17 bases in between.